This T cell receptor (beta chain) was sequenced in a study of blood T cell repertoires in COVID-19. Study background: Specimens from acute and convalescent COVID-19 originated in the United States, Italy and Spain. PBMCs, B-cell-depleted T cells, or T cells provided the cDNA or gDNA that made up the material.

This clone has only one observation. As originally analysed: Amplifying reference gene primers gave estimates of nucleated cell counts. The assay was immunoSEQ multiplex PCR, and TCRdb's table has in-frame clones only and misses some. V, J and clone size are taken as reported in that table, and D and trimming were inferred from the DNA itself. The sample shows about 140,000 clones, around four fifths of them seen only once. This CDR3 is 15 amino acids long. The V gene end was trimmed by 0 bases and the J gene end by 4 bases; junction bases not matched to a gene: 6. CDR1 and CDR2 from the germline V gene are MNHEY and SVGAGI.

The sequenced sample was peripheral blood. The source is a woman older than 75 with acute or convalescent COVID-19. The V gene is TRBV6-5, the J gene TRBJ2-7, with 7 positions matching TRBD2. CDR3 amino acids: CASSYSTGGWYEQYF. In DNA form, the CDR3 reads TGTGCCAGCAGTTACTCGACGGGAGGCTGGTACGAGCAGTACTTC.